Listed here are 16 T cell receptor beta chains from one sample, sequenced in a study of human T cells and chemical hapten exposure. TCRdb ran MiXCR on the RACE reads and lists one entry per CDR3 protein. The sample yields under 95,000 distinct CDR3 sequences, about 8.8% seen once. Time point defined: healthy volunteer bleed at 2 weeks. Sequencing started from total RNA isolated from unfractionated whole blood. The sequenced sample was whole blood. These receptors all stem from a female donor in good health. Some clones in this sample may be carry-over from other donors' samples.

Only a few counts were recorded for this clonotype. The CDR3 here is CASSTGTMDSPLHF. CDR3 DNA sequence: TGTGCCAGCAGCACCGGGACAATGGATTCACCCCTCCACTTT. The chain uses TRBV28 and TRBJ1-6; a weak D match, TRBD1 (6 bases). Germline lookup yields CDR1 MDHEN and CDR2 SYDVKM. This CDR3 spans 14 amino acids. V lost 6 bases and J 8 bases, leaving 14 bases between the germline ends.

This clonotype has at least ten counts. The rearrangement links TRBV29-1 to TRBJ2-1; 7 bases match TRBD2. Looked up from germline, CDR1 is SQVTM and CDR2 is ANQGSEA. V dropped 5 bases and J dropped 8; count of bases not matched to a gene: 9. The CDR3 consists of 13 residues. The CDR3: CSVYGGSVHEQFF. CDR3 sequence (DNA): TGCAGCGTTTATGGCGGGAGCGTCCATGAGCAGTTCTTC.

Only a few counts were recorded for this clonotype. The chain joins TRBV27 to TRBJ1-5; a weak D match, TRBD1 (6 bases). CDR1 and CDR2 from the germline V gene are MNHEY and SMNVEV (reference sequence). The CDR3 extends over 16 amino acids. V gave up 1 base and J gave up 0 bases, with 10 bases separating them. CDR3 sequence (DNA): TGTGCCAGCAGTTTATGGGGGGCCGATAGCAATCAGCCCCAGCATTTT. The encoded protein is CASSLWGADSNQPQHF.

This clonotype was seen at least ten times. J is TRBJ1-1 and V is TRBV24-1; 9 positions agree with TRBD1. The trim removed 7 bases at V and 4 bases at J, leaving 0 bases unmatched. This CDR3 is built from 12 residues. The germline V gene has CDR1 KGHDR and CDR2 SFDVKD. In DNA, the CDR3 is TGTGCCACCAGGGACAGGGGCACTGAAGCTTTCTTT. Its translation is CATRDRGTEAFF.

The chain links TRBV12-3 or TRBV12-4 to TRBJ1-2; 10 bases are shared with TRBD1. J lost 7 bases, V lost 3 bases, and 14 bases had no gene match. The CDR3 is 17 amino acids. This chain's CDR3 is CASSFSGTGQGGFGYTF. In DNA, the CDR3 is TGTGCCAGCAGTTTCAGCGGTACAGGACAGGGGGGCTTTGGCTACACCTTC.

This clonotype was recorded a few times. The V and J genes are TRBV2 and TRBJ2-1, with 8 bases fitting TRBD2. The CDR3 has 17 residues. The trim removed 2 bases at V and 5 bases at J, leaving 11 bases unmatched. CDR1 and CDR2 (germline): SNHLY, FYNNEI. The CDR3 loop is CASSEQAVLAADNEQFF. CDR3 in DNA: TGTGCCAGCAGTGAACAGGCTGTACTAGCGGCAGACAATGAGCAGTTCTTC.

This clonotype was observed many times. The chain is built from TRBV5-4 and TRBJ2-5; 7 bases match TRBD1. The CDR3 has 15 residues. CDR1 is SGHNT and CDR2 is YYREEE in the germline V gene (reference sequence). The J segment lost 5 bases and the V segment lost 3 bases, leaving 10 bases of the junction unmatched. The CDR3, as DNA: TGTGCCAGCAGCTCGGACAAGTCAGGGGGTGAGACCCAGTACTTC. This encodes CASSSDKSGGETQYF.

This clonotype was seen a few times. The chain has TRBV12-3 or TRBV12-4 and TRBJ2-1, with TRBD2 identical over 8 bases. Trimming cost V 4 bases and J 6 bases; bases outside gene matches: 2. The length of the CDR3 is 13 residues. Written as DNA, the CDR3 is TGTGCCAGCAGTTCGACTAGCGCCAATGAGCAGTTCTTC. Its protein product is CASSSTSANEQFF.

In this sample, this clonotype turned up many times. The chain employs TRBV7-3 and TRBJ2-7, with TRBD2 matching 13 bases. Losses at the gene ends were 4 bases for V and 2 bases for J; bases not matched to a gene: 5. Germline values: CDR1 SGHTA, CDR2 FQGTGA. This CDR3 contains 16 residues. The CDR3 nucleotides read TGTGCCAGCAGCTCCACGGGACTAGCGGGAACCTACGAGCAGTACTTC. It encodes CASSSTGLAGTYEQYF.

This clonotype was counted many times. The chain has TRBV20-1 and TRBJ2-3; 12 nucleotides agree with TRBD2. Unmatched junction bases numbered 0, after V lost 5 bases and J lost 0 bases. The CDR3 is 14 residues long. Germline assignment: CDR1 DFQATT and CDR2 SNEGSKA (reference sequence). The CDR3 DNA is TGCAGTGCTGGACTAGCGGGAAGCACAGATACGCAGTATTTT. Amino acids: CSAGLAGSTDTQYF.

The V call is TRBV20-1, the J call TRBJ1-1, with a possible D match to TRBD1 (5 bases). Trimming stripped 0 bases from V and 4 bases from J, with 9 bases between. CDR1 and CDR2 (germline): DFQATT, SNEGSKA (reference sequence). The CDR3 consists of 13 residues. Here the CDR3 reads CSARDSGLTEAFF. CDR3 sequence (DNA): TGCAGTGCTAGAGATTCAGGGCTCACTGAAGCTTTCTTT.

This clonotype came up a few times. The chain links TRBV18 to TRBJ2-5; D is perhaps TRBD2 (6 bases). V gave up 3 bases and J gave up 2 bases, with 13 bases separating them. CDR3 length equals 15 residues. Germline V gene data show CDR1 as KGHSH and CDR2 as LQKENI. CDR3 in amino acids: CASSPTRAGQETQYF. Written as DNA, the CDR3 is TGTGCCAGCTCACCGACTCGCGCGGGACAAGAGACCCAGTACTTC.

This clonotype was observed at least ten times. The chain recombines TRBV29-1 with TRBJ1-4; no definite D call. The V and J ends lost 1 base and 6 bases respectively, with 18 bases between them. Germline V gene lookup returns CDR1 SQVTM and CDR2 ANQGSEA. CDR3 length: 16 amino acids. CDR3 sequence: CSVEVPGGGLDEKLFF. As DNA, the CDR3 is TGCAGCGTTGAAGTGCCTGGAGGTGGACTTGATGAAAAACTGTTTTTT.

This clonotype was counted only a few times. This sequence joins TRBV20-1 and TRBJ2-1; no definite D call. The length of the CDR3 is 11 residues. The germline gives CDR1 DFQATT, CDR2 SNEGSKA (reference sequence). V was cut by 1 base and J by 8 bases, with 6 bases left in between. The CDR3 sequence: CSARVGHEQFF. The CDR3 DNA sequence: TGCAGTGCTAGAGTAGGGCATGAGCAGTTCTTC.

The V call is TRBV7-9, the J call TRBJ2-3; perhaps TRBD2 as D (6 bases). Looked up from germline, CDR1 is SEHNR and CDR2 is FQNEAQ (reference sequence). CDR3 size: 16 residues. The germline V and J ends were trimmed by 1 base and 0 bases, with 11 bases remaining between them. The CDR3 bases are TGTGCCAGCAGCTTAGGCTCCGGGACTAGCACAGATACGCAGTATTTT. Its translation is CASSLGSGTSTDTQYF.

J is TRBJ2-1 and V is TRBV23-1; D might be TRBD2 (6 bases). TRBV23-1 is filed as an ORF, its function uncertain. Trimming removed 0 bases from V and 6 bases from J, with 9 bases in between. The CDR3 totals 14 residues. This CDR3 is CASSQSGLINEQFF. CDR3 in DNA: TGCGCCAGCAGTCAATCGGGACTCATCAATGAGCAGTTCTTC.